This is a list of T cell receptor beta chains from one sample in a study of blood T cell repertoires in COVID-19. Clones were read by immunoSEQ multiplex PCR, and TCRdb kept only the in-frame ones, dropping some. Among 290,000 or so clones listed, about 85% were seen once. The source material was peripheral blood. Source of these receptors: a young man with active or convalescent COVID-19. The CDR3 runs from the conserved cysteine through the conserved F or W. The order of the fields is CDR3 length, J gene, V gene, D gene, CDR3 protein, CDR3 DNA. D genes are given only for firm matches.

13 | TRBJ2-7 | TRBV5-6 | NA | CASSLGYRNEQYF | TGTGCCAGCAGCTTGGGCTACCGCAACGAGCAGTACTTC
12 | TRBJ1-2 | TRBV18 | NA | CASSPGNYGYTF | TGTGCCAGCTCACCCGGGAACTATGGCTACACCTTC
12 | TRBJ1-1 | TRBV7-9 | TRBD1 | CASSYDRVEAFF | TGTGCCAGCAGCTACGACAGGGTTGAAGCTTTCTTT
16 | TRBJ2-5 | TRBV10-3 | NA | CAISDGVGALGRTQYF | TGTGCCATCAGCGACGGGGTTGGTGCGTTAGGAAGGACCCAGTACTTC
15 | TRBJ1-1 | TRBV6-6 | NA | CASSSAGLLSTEAFF | TGTGCCAGCAGTTCCGCGGGGTTATTGAGCACTGAAGCTTTCTTT
14 | TRBJ2-7 | TRBV19 | TRBD1 | CASSIGQGVSEQYF | TGTGCCAGTAGTATTGGACAGGGGGTGAGCGAGCAGTACTTC
15 | TRBJ2-3 | TRBV20-1 | NA | CSASFIIGATDTQYF | TGCAGTGCCAGTTTCATAATTGGGGCCACAGATACGCAGTATTTT
15 | TRBJ2-7 | TRBV3-1/TRBV3-2 | TRBD2 | CASSQDRLAAYEQYF | TGTGCCAGCAGCCAAGATAGGCTAGCGGCCTACGAGCAGTACTTC
16 | TRBJ1-1 | TRBV5-1 | TRBD1 | CASSLDGTGGVAEAFF | TGCGCCAGCAGCTTGGATGGGACAGGTGGGGTGGCTGAAGCTTTCTTT
19 | TRBJ2-1 | TRBV18 | NA | CASSPLGLGLTSSYNEQFF | TGTGCCAGCTCCCCCCTCGGGCTGGGACTCACAAGCTCCTACAATGAGCAGTTCTTC
15 | TRBJ2-7 | TRBV27 | TRBD2 | CASSLLAGSSYEQYF | TGTGCCAGCAGTTTACTAGCGGGGAGCTCCTACGAGCAGTACTTC
14 | TRBJ1-5 | TRBV7-9 | NA | CASSRGEGAQPQHF | TGTGCCAGCAGTCGGGGGGAGGGTGCTCAGCCCCAGCATTTT
20 | TRBJ2-3 | TRBV5-4 | TRBD1 | CASSLGFRDRGTLPTDTQYF | TGTGCCAGCAGCTTGGGTTTTAGAGACAGGGGCACACTTCCCACAGATACGCAGTATTTT